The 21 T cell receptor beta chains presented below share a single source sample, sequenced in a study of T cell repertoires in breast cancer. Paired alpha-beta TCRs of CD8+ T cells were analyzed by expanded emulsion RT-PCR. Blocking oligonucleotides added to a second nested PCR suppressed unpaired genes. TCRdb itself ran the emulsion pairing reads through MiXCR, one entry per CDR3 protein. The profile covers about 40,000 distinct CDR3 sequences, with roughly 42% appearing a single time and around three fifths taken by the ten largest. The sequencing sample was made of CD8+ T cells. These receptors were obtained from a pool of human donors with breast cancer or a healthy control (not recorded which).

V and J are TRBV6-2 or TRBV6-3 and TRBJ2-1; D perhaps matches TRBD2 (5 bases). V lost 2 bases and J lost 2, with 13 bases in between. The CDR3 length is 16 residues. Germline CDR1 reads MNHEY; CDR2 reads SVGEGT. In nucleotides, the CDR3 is TGTGCCAGCAGTTACCCTGGACTGTCCACCTACAATGAGCAGTTCTTC. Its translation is CASSYPGLSTYNEQFF.

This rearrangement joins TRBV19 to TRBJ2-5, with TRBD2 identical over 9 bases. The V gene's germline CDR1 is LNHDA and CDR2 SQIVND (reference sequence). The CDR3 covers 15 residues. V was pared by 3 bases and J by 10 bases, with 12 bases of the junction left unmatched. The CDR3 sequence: CASSISASGVDDQYF. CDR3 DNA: TGTGCCAGTAGTATCTCGGCTAGCGGGGTTGATGACCAGTACTTC.

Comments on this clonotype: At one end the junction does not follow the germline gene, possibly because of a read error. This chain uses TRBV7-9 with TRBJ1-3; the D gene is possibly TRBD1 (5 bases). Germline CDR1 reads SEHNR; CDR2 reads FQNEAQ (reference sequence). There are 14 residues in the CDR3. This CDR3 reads CAGSRQGAGNTIYF. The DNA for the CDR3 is TGTGCCGGCAGCCGTCAGGGTGCCGGAAACACCATATATTTT.

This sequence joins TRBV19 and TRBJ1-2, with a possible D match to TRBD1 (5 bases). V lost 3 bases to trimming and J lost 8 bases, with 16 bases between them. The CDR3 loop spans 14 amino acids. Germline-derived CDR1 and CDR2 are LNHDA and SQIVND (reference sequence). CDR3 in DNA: TGTGCCAGTAGTATGGGGTTTGCAGGGAGCGGCTACACCTTC. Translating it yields CASSMGFAGSGYTF.

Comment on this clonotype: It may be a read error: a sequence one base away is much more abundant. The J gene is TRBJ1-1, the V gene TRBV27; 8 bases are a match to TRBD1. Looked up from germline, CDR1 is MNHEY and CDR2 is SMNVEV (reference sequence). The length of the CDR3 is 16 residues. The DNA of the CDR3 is TGTGCCAGCAGTCCGGACAGGGACGGGATGAACACTAAAGCTTTCTTT. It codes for CASSPDRDGMNTKAFF.

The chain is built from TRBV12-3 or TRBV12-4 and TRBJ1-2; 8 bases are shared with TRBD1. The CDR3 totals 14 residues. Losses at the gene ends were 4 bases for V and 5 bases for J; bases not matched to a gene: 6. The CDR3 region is CASSSGGAFYGYTF. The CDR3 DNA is TGTGCCAGCAGTTCAGGGGGCGCGTTTTATGGCTACACCTTC.

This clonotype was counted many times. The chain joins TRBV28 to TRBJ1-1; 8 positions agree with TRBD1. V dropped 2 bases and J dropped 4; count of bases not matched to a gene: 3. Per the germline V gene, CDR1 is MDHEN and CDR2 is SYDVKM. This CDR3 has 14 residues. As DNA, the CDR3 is TGTGCCAGCAGTTTAGGACAGGGTGGCACTGAAGCTTTCTTT. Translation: CASSLGQGGTEAFF.

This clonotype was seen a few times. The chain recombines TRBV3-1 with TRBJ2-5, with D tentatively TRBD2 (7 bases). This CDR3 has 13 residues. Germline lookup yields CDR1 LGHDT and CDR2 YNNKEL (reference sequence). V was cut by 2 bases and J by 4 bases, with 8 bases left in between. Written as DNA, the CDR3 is TGTGCCAGCAGCCAAAGGGGGGGAGAGACCCAGTACTTC. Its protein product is CASSQRGGETQYF.

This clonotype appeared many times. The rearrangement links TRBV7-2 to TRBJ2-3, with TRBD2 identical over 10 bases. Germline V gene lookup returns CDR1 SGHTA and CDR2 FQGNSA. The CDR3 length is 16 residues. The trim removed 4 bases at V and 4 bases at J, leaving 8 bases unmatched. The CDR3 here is CASSSRTSGWADTQYF. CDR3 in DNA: TGTGCCAGCAGCTCCCGGACTAGCGGCTGGGCAGATACGCAGTATTTT.

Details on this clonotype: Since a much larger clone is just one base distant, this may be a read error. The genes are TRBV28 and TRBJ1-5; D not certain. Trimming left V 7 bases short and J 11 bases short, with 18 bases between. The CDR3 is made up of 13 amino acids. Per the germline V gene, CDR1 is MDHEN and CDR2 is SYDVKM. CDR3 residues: CASTRIAALAQHF. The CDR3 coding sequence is TGTGCCAGCACTAGGATTGCGGCCCTGGCCCAGCATTTT.

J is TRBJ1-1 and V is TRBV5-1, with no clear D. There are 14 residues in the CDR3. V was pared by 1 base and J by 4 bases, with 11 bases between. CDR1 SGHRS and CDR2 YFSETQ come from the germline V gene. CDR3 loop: CASSLTRGITEAFF. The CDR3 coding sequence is TGCGCCAGCAGCTTGACGCGAGGGATCACTGAAGCTTTCTTT.

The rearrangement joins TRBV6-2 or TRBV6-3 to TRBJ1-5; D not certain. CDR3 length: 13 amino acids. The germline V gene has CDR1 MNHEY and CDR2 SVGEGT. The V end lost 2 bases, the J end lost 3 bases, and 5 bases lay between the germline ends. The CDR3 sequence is CASSYDHNQPQHF. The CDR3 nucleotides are TGTGCCAGCAGTTACGACCACAATCAGCCCCAGCATTTT.

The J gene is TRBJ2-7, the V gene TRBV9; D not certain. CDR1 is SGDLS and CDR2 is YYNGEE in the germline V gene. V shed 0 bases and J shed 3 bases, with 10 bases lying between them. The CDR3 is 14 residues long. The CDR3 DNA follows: TGTGCCAGCAGCGTAGATCCAAACAGCTACGAGCAGTACTTC. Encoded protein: CASSVDPNSYEQYF.

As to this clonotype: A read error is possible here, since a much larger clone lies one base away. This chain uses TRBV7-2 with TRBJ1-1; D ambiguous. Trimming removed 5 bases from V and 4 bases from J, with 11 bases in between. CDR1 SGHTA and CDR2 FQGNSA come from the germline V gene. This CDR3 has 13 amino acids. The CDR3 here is CASSTVASTEAFF. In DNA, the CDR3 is TGTGCCAGCAGCACGGTCGCTAGCACTGAAGCTTTCTTT.

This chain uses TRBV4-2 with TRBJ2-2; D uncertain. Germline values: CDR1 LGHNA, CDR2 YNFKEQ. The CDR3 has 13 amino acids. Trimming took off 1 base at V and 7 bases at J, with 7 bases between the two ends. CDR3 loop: CASSQGVHGELFF. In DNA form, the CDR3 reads TGTGCCAGCAGCCAAGGGGTACACGGGGAGCTGTTTTTT.

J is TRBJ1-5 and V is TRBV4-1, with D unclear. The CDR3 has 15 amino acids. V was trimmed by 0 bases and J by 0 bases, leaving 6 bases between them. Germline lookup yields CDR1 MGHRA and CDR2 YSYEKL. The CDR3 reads CASSQDRHSNQPQHF. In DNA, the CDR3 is TGCGCCAGCAGCCAAGATCGGCATAGCAATCAGCCCCAGCATTTT.

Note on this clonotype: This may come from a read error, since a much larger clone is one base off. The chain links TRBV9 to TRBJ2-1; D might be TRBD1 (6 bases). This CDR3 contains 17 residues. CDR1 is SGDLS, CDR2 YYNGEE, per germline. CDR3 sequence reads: CVSSVQGSESSYNEQFF. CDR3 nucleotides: TGTGTCAGCAGCGTACAGGGCTCTGAAAGCTCCTACAATGAGCAGTTCTTC. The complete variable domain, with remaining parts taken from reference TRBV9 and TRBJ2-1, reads DSGVTQTPKHLITATGQRVTLRCSPRSGDLSVYWYQQSLDQGLQFLIQYYNGEERAKGNILERFSAQQFPDLHSELNLSSLELGDSALYFCVSSVQGSESSYNEQFFGPGTRLTVL.

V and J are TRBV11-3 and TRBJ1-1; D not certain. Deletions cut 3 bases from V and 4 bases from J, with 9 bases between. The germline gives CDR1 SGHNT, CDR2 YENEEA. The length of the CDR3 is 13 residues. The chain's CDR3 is CASSFQPGTEAFF. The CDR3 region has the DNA TGTGCCAGCAGCTTCCAGCCAGGCACTGAAGCTTTCTTT.

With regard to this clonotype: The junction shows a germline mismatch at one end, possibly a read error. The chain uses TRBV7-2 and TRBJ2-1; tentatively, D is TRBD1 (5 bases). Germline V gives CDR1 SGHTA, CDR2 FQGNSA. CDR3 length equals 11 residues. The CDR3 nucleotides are TGTGCCAGCAGCACCGCCAAGGGGCAGCTCTTC. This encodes CASSTAKGQLF.

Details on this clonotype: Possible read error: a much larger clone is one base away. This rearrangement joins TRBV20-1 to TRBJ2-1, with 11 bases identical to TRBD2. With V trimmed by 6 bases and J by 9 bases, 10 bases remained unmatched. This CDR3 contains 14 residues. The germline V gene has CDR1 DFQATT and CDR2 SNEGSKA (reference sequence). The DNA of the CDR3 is TGCAGTGCCCCACTAGCGGGAGTAGGAAGTGAGCAGTTCTTC. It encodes CSAPLAGVGSEQFF.

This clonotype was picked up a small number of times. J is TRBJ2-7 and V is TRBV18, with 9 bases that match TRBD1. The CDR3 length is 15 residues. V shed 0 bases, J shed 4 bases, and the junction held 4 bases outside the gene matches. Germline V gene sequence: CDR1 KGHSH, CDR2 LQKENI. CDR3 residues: CASSPPGQGTYEQYF. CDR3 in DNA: TGTGCCAGCTCACCACCGGGACAGGGAACTTACGAGCAGTACTTC.